One T cell receptor (beta chain) is described in this entry. Other DNA variants within this sample encode the same CDR3. The healthy adult donors were HIV-negative and reported no recent acute infections or vaccinations. Each donor was a Caucasian adult residing in Nashville, Tennessee. Authors' processing steps: Because ImmunoSEQ provided only junction sequences with no quality scores, the filtering differed. The data were produced by immunoSEQ multiplex PCR, yet TCRdb's version contains in-frame clones alone and is incomplete. The DNA was the basis for D and trimming; V, J and clone size are from that table. The sample lists under 1,900,000 clones, about 98.5% occurring once. The data originate from a study of shared clonotypes between healthy human individuals. Germline-derived CDR1 and CDR2 are MNHEY and SMNVEV (reference sequence). J gave up 4 bases and V 2 bases, and 4 bases lay outside the gene matches. The CDR3 consists of 14 residues.

Sequencing input: naive CD4+ T cells sorted from blood. Documented subset: CD45RA+ positively selected. The source of this sequence is a man in his thirties or forties in good health. The rearrangement links TRBV27 to TRBJ2-7, with 8 nucleotides matching TRBD2. The CDR3: CASSLRASGYEQYF. Written as DNA, the CDR3 is TGTGCCAGCAGTTTAAGGGCTAGCGGGTACGAGCAGTACTTC.